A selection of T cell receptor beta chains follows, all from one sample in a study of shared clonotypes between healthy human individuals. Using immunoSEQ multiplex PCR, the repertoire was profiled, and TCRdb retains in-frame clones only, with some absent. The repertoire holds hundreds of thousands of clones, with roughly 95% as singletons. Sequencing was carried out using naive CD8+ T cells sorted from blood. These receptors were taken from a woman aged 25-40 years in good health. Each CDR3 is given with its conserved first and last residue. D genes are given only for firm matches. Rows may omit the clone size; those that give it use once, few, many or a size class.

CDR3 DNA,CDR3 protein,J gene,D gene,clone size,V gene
TGTGCCAGCTCACGACCCAGGGACGGCTTGGGGGAGCAGTACTTC,CASSRPRDGLGEQYF,TRBJ2-7,NA,NA,TRBV18
TGCGCCAGCTCGGACAGACAGTCCTACGAGCAGTACTTC,CASSDRQSYEQYF,TRBJ2-7,NA,NA,TRBV4-1
TGTGCCAGCAGCCGGACTAGCGGGAGTGTCACCGGGGAGCTGTTTTTT,CASSRTSGSVTGELFF,TRBJ2-2,TRBD2,NA,TRBV16
TGTGCCAGCAGTTCCATCGGCAGCGGAGATACGCAGTATTTT,CASSSIGSGDTQYF,TRBJ2-3,NA,NA,TRBV27
TGTGCCATCAGTGAAACTAGCGCGACCGGGGAGCTGTTTTTT,CAISETSATGELFF,TRBJ2-2,TRBD2,NA,TRBV10-3
TGTGCCAGCAGTTCTCCGGAGACCTCCTACGAGCAGTACTTC,CASSSPETSYEQYF,TRBJ2-7,NA,NA,TRBV28
TGTGCCAGCAGCTTAGGCCGGATCCCCCCGCCCTACGAGCAGTACTTC,CASSLGRIPPPYEQYF,TRBJ2-7,NA,NA,TRBV5-6
TGTGCCAGCAGCCCCTCAGGACTAGAGAGGTACTTC,CASSPSGLERYF,TRBJ2-4,TRBD2,NA,TRBV11-2
TGTGCCAGCAGTTCGGGGACAGGGGTATGGTTTGGAAACACCATATATTTT,CASSSGTGVWFGNTIYF,TRBJ1-3,TRBD1,NA,TRBV28
TGTGCCAGCAGGACGATTGGGAACAATGAAGAGACCCAGTACTTC,CASRTIGNNEETQYF,TRBJ2-5,NA,NA,TRBV6-5
TGCGCCAGCGGTGGGACTAGCGGGAGGGCCAGGGAAGAGACCCAGTACTTC,CASGGTSGRAREETQYF,TRBJ2-5,TRBD2,NA,TRBV10-2
TGCGCCAGCAGTCAGAGGACAGAGAACACCGGGGAGCTGTTTTTT,CASSQRTENTGELFF,TRBJ2-2,NA,NA,TRBV23-1
TGCAGCGTTGACCACCGGGACAGGTCGGTTGGAGATACGCAGTATTTT,CSVDHRDRSVGDTQYF,TRBJ2-3,TRBD1,NA,TRBV29-1
TGTGCCAGCAGTCCCCTAGCGGGAGGGGCCCCCTACGAGCAGTACTTC,CASSPLAGGAPYEQYF,TRBJ2-7,TRBD2,NA,TRBV7-9
TGTGCCAGCAGTTATTACCAGGGGTCCTACGAGCAGTACTTC,CASSYYQGSYEQYF,TRBJ2-7,NA,once,TRBV6-5
TGTGCCAGCAGTCCTATAACCAGCAATCAGCCCCAGCATTTT,CASSPITSNQPQHF,TRBJ1-5,NA,NA,TRBV7-9
TGTGCCAGCAGCTATTCCGGGAGCCCCTACGAGCAGTACTTC,CASSYSGSPYEQYF,TRBJ2-7,NA,NA,TRBV7-9
TGTGCCACCAGCAGAGACCGCGGGATGAGCTCCTACAATGAGCAGTTCTTC,CATSRDRGMSSYNEQFF,TRBJ2-1,NA,NA,TRBV15
TGTGCCAGCAGTATCAATAGCGGGAGGGATGACGAGCAGTACTTC,CASSINSGRDDEQYF,TRBJ2-7,TRBD2,NA,TRBV6-5
TGTGCCAGCAGTTTCAACAGGGCAGCGCGGGACACTGAAGCTTTCTTT,CASSFNRAARDTEAFF,TRBJ1-1,NA,NA,TRBV28
TGCAGCGTTGTTAGGGCCACTAGCACAGATACGCAGTATTTT,CSVVRATSTDTQYF,TRBJ2-3,NA,NA,TRBV29-1
TGCGCCAGCAGCTTAGAGGGCTATAGCAATCAGCCCCAGCATTTT,CASSLEGYSNQPQHF,TRBJ1-5,NA,NA,TRBV5-1